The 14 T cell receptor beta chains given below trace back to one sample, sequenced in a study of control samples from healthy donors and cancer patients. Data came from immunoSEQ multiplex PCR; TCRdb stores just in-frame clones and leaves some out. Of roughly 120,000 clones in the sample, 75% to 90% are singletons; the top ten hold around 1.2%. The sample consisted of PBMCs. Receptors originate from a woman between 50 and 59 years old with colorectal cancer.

The CDR3 sequence: CASSTDRVAYEQYF. DNA of the CDR3: TGTGCCAGCAGTACTGACAGGGTGGCCTACGAGCAGTACTTC. This chain connects TRBV6-5 to TRBJ2-7; 7 bases are shared with TRBD1. The CDR3 extends over 14 amino acids. CDR1 is MNHEY and CDR2 is SVGAGI in the germline V gene. V was clipped by 5 bases and J by 2 bases; unmatched bases: 6.

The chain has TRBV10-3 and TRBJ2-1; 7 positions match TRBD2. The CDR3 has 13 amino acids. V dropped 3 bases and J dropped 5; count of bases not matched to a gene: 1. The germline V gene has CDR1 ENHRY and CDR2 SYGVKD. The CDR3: CAISDRGDNEQFF. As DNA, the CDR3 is TGTGCCATCAGTGACCGGGGGGACAATGAGCAGTTCTTC.

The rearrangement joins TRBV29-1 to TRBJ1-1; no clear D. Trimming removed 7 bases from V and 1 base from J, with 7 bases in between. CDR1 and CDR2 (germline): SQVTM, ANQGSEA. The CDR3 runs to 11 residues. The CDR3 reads CSGKENTEAFF. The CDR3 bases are TGCAGCGGCAAGGAGAACACTGAAGCTTTCTTT.

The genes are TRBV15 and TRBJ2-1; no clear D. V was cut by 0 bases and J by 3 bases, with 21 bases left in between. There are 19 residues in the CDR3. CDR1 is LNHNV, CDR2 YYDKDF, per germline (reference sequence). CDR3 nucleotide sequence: TGTGCCACCAGCAGAGATCGACTTGGGCTTCAAGATAACTACAATGAGCAGTTCTTC. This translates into CATSRDRLGLQDNYNEQFF.

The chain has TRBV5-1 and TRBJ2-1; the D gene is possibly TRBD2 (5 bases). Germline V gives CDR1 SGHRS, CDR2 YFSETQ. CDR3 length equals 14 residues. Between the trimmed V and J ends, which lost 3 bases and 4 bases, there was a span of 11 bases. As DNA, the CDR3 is TGCGCCAGCAGCTCGGAGGCAGGTTACAATGAGCAGTTCTTC. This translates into CASSSEAGYNEQFF.

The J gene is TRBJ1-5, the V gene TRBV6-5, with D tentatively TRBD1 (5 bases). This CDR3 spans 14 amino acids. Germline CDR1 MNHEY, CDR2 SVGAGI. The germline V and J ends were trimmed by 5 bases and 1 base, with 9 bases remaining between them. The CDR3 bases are TGTGCCAGCAGTCGGGGGGTGAGCAATCAGCCCCAGCATTTT. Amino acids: CASSRGVSNQPQHF.

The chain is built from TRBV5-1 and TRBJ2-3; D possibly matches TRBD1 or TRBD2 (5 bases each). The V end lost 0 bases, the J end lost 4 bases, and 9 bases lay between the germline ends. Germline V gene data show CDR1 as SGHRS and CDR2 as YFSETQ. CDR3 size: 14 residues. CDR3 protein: CASSLVGAADTQYF. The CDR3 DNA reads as TGCGCCAGCAGCTTGGTCGGGGCTGCAGATACGCAGTATTTT.

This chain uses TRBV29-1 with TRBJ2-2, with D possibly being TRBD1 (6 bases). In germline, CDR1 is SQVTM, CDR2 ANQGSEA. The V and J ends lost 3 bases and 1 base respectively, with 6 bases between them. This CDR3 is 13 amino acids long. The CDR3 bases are TGCAGCGTTGACAGGGGGAACACCGGGGAGCTGTTTTTT. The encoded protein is CSVDRGNTGELFF.

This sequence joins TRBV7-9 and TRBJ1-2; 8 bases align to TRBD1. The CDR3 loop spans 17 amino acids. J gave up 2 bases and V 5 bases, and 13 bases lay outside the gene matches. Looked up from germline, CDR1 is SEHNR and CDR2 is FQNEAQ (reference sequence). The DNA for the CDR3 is TGTGCCAGCAGCCTCGGGACAGGAGGCTCTCCCAACTATGGCTACACCTTC. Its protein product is CASSLGTGGSPNYGYTF.

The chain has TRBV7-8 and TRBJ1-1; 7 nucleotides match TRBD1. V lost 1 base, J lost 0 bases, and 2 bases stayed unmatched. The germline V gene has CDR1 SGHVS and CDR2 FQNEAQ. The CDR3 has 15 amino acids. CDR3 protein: CASSLEQGMNTEAFF. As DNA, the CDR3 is TGTGCCAGCAGCTTAGAACAGGGGATGAACACTGAAGCTTTCTTT.

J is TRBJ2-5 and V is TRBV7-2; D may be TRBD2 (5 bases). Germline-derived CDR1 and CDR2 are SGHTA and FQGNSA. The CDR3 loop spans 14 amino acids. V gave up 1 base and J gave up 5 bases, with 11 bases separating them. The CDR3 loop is CASSLGRAQETQYF. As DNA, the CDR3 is TGTGCCAGCAGCTTAGGGCGGGCCCAGGAGACCCAGTACTTC.

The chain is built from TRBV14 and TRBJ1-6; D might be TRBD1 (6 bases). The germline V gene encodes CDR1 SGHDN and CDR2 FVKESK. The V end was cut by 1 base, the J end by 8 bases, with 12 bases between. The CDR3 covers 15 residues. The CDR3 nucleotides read TGTGCCAGCAGCCAAGCACGGGGGCGCGATTCACCCCTCCACTTT. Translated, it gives CASSQARGRDSPLHF. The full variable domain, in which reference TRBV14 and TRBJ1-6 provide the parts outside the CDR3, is EAGVTQFPSHSVIEKGQTVTLRCDPISGHDNLYWYRRVMGKEIKFLLHFVKESKQDESGMPNNRFLAERTGGTYSTLKVQPAELEDSGVYFCASSQARGRDSPLHFGNGTRLTVT.

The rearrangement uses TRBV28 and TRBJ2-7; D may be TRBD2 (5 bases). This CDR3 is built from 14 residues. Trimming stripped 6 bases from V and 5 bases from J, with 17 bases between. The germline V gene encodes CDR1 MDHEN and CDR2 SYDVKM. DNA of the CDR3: TGTGCCAGCAGGACGGGGTGGGCTCCCAACGAGCAGTACTTC. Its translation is CASRTGWAPNEQYF.

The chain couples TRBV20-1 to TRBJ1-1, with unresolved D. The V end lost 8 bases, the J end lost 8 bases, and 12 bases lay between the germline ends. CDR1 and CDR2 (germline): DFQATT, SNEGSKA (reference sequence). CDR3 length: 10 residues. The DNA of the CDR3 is TGCAGTCCTCCGCCGGGGGAAGCTTTCTTT. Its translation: CSPPPGEAFF.